This is a list of T cell receptor beta chains from one sample in a study of T-cell memory formation after mild COVID-19. TCRdb re-called the 5' RACE reads through MiXCR, storing one row per CDR3 protein. The table has fewer than 600,000 distinct CDR3 sequences, less than 25% seen once. The specimen was PBMCs or a T cell subset sorted from them (not recorded which). These TCRs come from an adult woman who had mild COVID-19 (a few samples of this study predate the infection). Cell type and time point are not known. Both conserved end residues are part of each CDR3. Fields, in order: J gene, clone size, D gene, V gene, CDR3 DNA, CDR3 protein. A D gene is named only where the DNA matches it firmly. Clone size, where shown, is once, few, many, or a class for clones that have expanded.

J: TRBJ1-4
size: .
D: .
V: TRBV2
DNA: TGTGCCAGCAGCGAAACGGGAGTTAATGAAAAACTGTTTTTT
CDR3: CASSETGVNEKLFF

J: TRBJ1-2
size: once
D: .
V: TRBV7-9
DNA: TGTGCCAGCAGCTTAGATACGACCCGTGGCTACACCTTC
CDR3: CASSLDTTRGYTF

J: TRBJ1-1
size: .
D: .
V: TRBV6-5
DNA: TGTGCCAGCAGTTATTTAATGGAGGGGGACACTGAAGCTTTCTTT
CDR3: CASSYLMEGDTEAFF

J: TRBJ2-5
size: few
D: TRBD1
V: TRBV12-3/TRBV12-4
DNA: TGTGCCAGCAGTTTGACAGGGGGCTTCGTGGAGACCCAGTACTTC
CDR3: CASSLTGGFVETQYF

J: TRBJ2-1
size: .
D: TRBD2
V: TRBV7-2
DNA: TGTGCCAGCAGCTTACGCACTAGCGGGAGGAGGAGGGAGCAGTTCTTC
CDR3: CASSLRTSGRRREQFF

J: TRBJ2-3
size: .
D: TRBD2
V: TRBV12-3/TRBV12-4
DNA: TGTGCCAGCAGTCCGACTAGCGGGGGCACAGATACGCAGTATTTT
CDR3: CASSPTSGGTDTQYF

J: TRBJ2-2
size: .
D: .
V: TRBV27
DNA: TGTGCCAGCAGTCCTCCCTCGAACACCGGGGAGCTGTTTTTT
CDR3: CASSPPSNTGELFF

J: TRBJ2-5
size: .
D: TRBD1
V: TRBV3-1
DNA: TGTGCCAGCAGCCAGGTAACAGGGGCTGAGACCCAGTACTTC
CDR3: CASSQVTGAETQYF

J: TRBJ2-7
size: once
D: TRBD1
V: TRBV4-1
DNA: TGCGCCAGCAGCCAAGGATCGGGACAGGCATTGTACGAGCAGTACTTC
CDR3: CASSQGSGQALYEQYF

J: TRBJ2-2
size: .
D: .
V: TRBV18
DNA: TGTGCCAGCTCATCGCAAGAACCCGGGGAGCTGTTTTTT
CDR3: CASSSQEPGELFF

J: TRBJ1-5
size: .
D: .
V: TRBV3-1
DNA: TGTGCCAGCAGCCCCCACGATGGGCCCCAGCATTTT
CDR3: CASSPHDGPQHF

J: TRBJ2-7
size: many
D: .
V: TRBV7-9
DNA: TGTGCCAGCAGCTTAGTCACGGGGGCCTACGAGCAGTACTTC
CDR3: CASSLVTGAYEQYF

J: TRBJ1-2
size: .
D: TRBD1
V: TRBV9
DNA: TGTGCCAGCAGCCTTTCCCGGGACAGGGTCTATGGCTACACCTTC
CDR3: CASSLSRDRVYGYTF

J: TRBJ2-3
size: few
D: TRBD2
V: TRBV9
DNA: TGTGCCAGCAGCCCATCCCCACGGTTTGCGGGGGGGCTGAACACAGATACGCAGTATTTT
CDR3: CASSPSPRFAGGLNTDTQYF

J: TRBJ2-1
size: few
D: .
V: TRBV5-1
DNA: TGCGCCAGCAGCCCTGGATCCGGGACCTTCAATGAGCAGTTCTTC
CDR3: CASSPGSGTFNEQFF

J: TRBJ2-7
size: .
D: .
V: TRBV2
DNA: TGTGCCAGCACTGTGGACAGCTCCCCCTCCTACGAGCAGTACTTC
CDR3: CASTVDSSPSYEQYF

J: TRBJ1-1
size: few
D: TRBD1
V: TRBV12-3/TRBV12-4
DNA: TGTGCCAGCAGTTTGGGCAGGGGGAGTCGGGGGACGGGTATGGCTTTCTTT
CDR3: CASSLGRGSRGTGMAFF

J: TRBJ2-2
size: many
D: .
V: TRBV7-6
DNA: TGTGCCAGCAGCTTACGGGGAGGCACCGGGGAGCTGTTTTTT
CDR3: CASSLRGGTGELFF

J: TRBJ2-7
size: .
D: TRBD2
V: TRBV9
DNA: TGTGCCAGCAGCGTAGCTTCGACAGGGGGGGGACTAGCGGGAGCTCAGTACGAGCAGTACTTC
CDR3: CASSVASTGGGLAGAQYEQYF

J: TRBJ2-2
size: .
D: .
V: TRBV9
DNA: TGTGCCAGCAGCGTAGCGGGATACGGGGAGCTGTTTTTT
CDR3: CASSVAGYGELFF

J: TRBJ2-7
size: few
D: TRBD2
V: TRBV5-6
DNA: TGTGCCAGCAGCAGGCGGGGGGCCGACTACGAGCAGTACTTC
CDR3: CASSRRGADYEQYF

J: TRBJ2-1
size: many
D: .
V: TRBV12-3/TRBV12-4
DNA: TGTGCCAGCAGTTTTTCGGGGGGCGCCTACAATGAGCAGTTCTTC
CDR3: CASSFSGGAYNEQFF

J: TRBJ2-1
size: .
D: TRBD2
V: TRBV5-1
DNA: TGCGCCAGCAGCTTGGCTAGCGGGACCTACTCCTACAATGAGCAGTTCTTC
CDR3: CASSLASGTYSYNEQFF

J: TRBJ2-7
size: many
D: TRBD2
V: TRBV7-2
DNA: TGTGCCAGCTCACGGGCGGGAGGGCCTTCCGAGCAGTACTTC
CDR3: CASSRAGGPSEQYF

J: TRBJ2-3
size: .
D: TRBD2
V: TRBV30
DNA: TGTGCCTGGAGTGTAAGGGGACTAGCGGGAGGGGTTGCAGATACGCAGTATTTT
CDR3: CAWSVRGLAGGVADTQYF

J: TRBJ1-2
size: .
D: .
V: TRBV11-2
DNA: TGTGCCAGCAGCTTAGCGCCGACAGGAACTAACTATGGCTACACCTTC
CDR3: CASSLAPTGTNYGYTF

J: TRBJ1-2
size: .
D: .
V: TRBV24-1
DNA: TGTGCCACCAGTGACCCCGCAGCGACCCTTTATGGCTACACCTTC
CDR3: CATSDPAATLYGYTF

J: TRBJ2-1
size: many
D: .
V: TRBV29-1
DNA: TGCAGCGTTGAGGGTAATGAGCAGTTCTTC
CDR3: CSVEGNEQFF

J: TRBJ2-1
size: few
D: TRBD1
V: TRBV20-1
DNA: TGCAGTGCTCCGACAGGGGGCATCGTGGGTGAGCAGTTCTTC
CDR3: CSAPTGGIVGEQFF

J: TRBJ1-1
size: few
D: .
V: TRBV19
DNA: TGTGCCAGTAGTGTCGGGAAGGGGACTGAAGCTTTCTTT
CDR3: CASSVGKGTEAFF

J: TRBJ2-7
size: .
D: .
V: TRBV24-1
DNA: TGTGCCACCAGTGCGGCTTACTCCTACGAGCAGTACTTC
CDR3: CATSAAYSYEQYF

J: TRBJ2-7
size: few
D: TRBD1
V: TRBV23-1
DNA: TGCGCCAGCTCCCCAGACAGGGGGGACTGCGAGCAGTACTTC
CDR3: CASSPDRGDCEQYF

J: TRBJ2-1
size: .
D: .
V: TRBV10-3
DNA: TGTGCCATCAGTGAGCCTCGCGTCCCGAGGGCCCGGAATGAGCAGTTCTTC
CDR3: CAISEPRVPRARNEQFF

J: TRBJ1-3
size: few
D: .
V: TRBV12-3/TRBV12-4
DNA: TGTGCCAGCAGTACCCCGGATCCCTCTGGAAACACCATATATTTT
CDR3: CASSTPDPSGNTIYF

J: TRBJ2-5
size: many
D: .
V: TRBV29-1
DNA: TGCAGCGTTGAAAAGCGTAACTTACAAGAGACCCAGTACTTC
CDR3: CSVEKRNLQETQYF

J: TRBJ2-7
size: few
D: .
V: TRBV5-1
DNA: TGCGCCAGCAGTAGGGACCACGAGCAGTACTTC
CDR3: CASSRDHEQYF

J: TRBJ2-7
size: few
D: .
V: TRBV29-1
DNA: TGCAGCGTCCAAGGGGCAGGCGCCTACGAGCAGTACTTC
CDR3: CSVQGAGAYEQYF

J: TRBJ1-4
size: few
D: .
V: TRBV14
DNA: TGTGCCAGCAGCCTCCCCCCTTGGGAAAAACTGTTTTTT
CDR3: CASSLPPWEKLFF

J: TRBJ1-5
size: once
D: .
V: TRBV11-2
DNA: TGTGCCAGCAGCTTGATCGGAGCTGACGTTCAGCCCCAGCATTTT
CDR3: CASSLIGADVQPQHF

J: TRBJ2-7
size: many
D: .
V: TRBV4-1
DNA: TGCGCCAGCAGCCAAGTAGGGGGGGGTTACGAGCAGTACTTC
CDR3: CASSQVGGGYEQYF

J: TRBJ1-1
size: many
D: .
V: TRBV12-3/TRBV12-4
DNA: TGTGCCAGCAGTCCTACAGCGAACACTGAAGCTTTCTTT
CDR3: CASSPTANTEAFF

J: TRBJ2-7
size: few
D: .
V: TRBV11-2
DNA: TGTGCCAGCAGCTTATCTAGCGCGGATACCGTTACCTACGAGCAGTACTTC
CDR3: CASSLSSADTVTYEQYF

J: TRBJ2-5
size: .
D: TRBD1
V: TRBV24-1
DNA: TGTGCCACCAGTGATCCCGGGACAGGGGGAAGAGAGACCCAGTACTTC
CDR3: CATSDPGTGGRETQYF

J: TRBJ2-3
size: .
D: .
V: TRBV11-3
DNA: TGTGCCAGCACCAAATCGACGGGAGCGGATACGCAGTATTTT
CDR3: CASTKSTGADTQYF

J: TRBJ1-2
size: .
D: .
V: TRBV7-6
DNA: TGTGCCAGCAGCCCATCCCCGCCAAGGGGGACCTATGGCTACACCTTC
CDR3: CASSPSPPRGTYGYTF

J: TRBJ1-1
size: .
D: .
V: TRBV12-3/TRBV12-4
DNA: TGTGCCAGCAGTTTAATATTAGTGGGCACTGAAGCTTTCTTT
CDR3: CASSLILVGTEAFF

J: TRBJ2-7
size: .
D: .
V: TRBV18
DNA: TGTGCCAGCTCACCTATGATGGACGAGCAGTACTTC
CDR3: CASSPMMDEQYF

J: TRBJ1-2
size: .
D: .
V: TRBV20-1
DNA: TGCAGTGCTAGAAAGGGCAGCGGCTACACCTTC
CDR3: CSARKGSGYTF

J: TRBJ1-4
size: .
D: TRBD1
V: TRBV6-5
DNA: TGTGCCAGCAGTTATGCAGGGGGGAGTGAAAAACTGTTTTTT
CDR3: CASSYAGGSEKLFF

J: TRBJ2-7
size: .
D: TRBD1
V: TRBV10-3
DNA: TGTGCCATCAGCACTTCAGGGGGCTACTCCTACGAGCAGTACTTC
CDR3: CAISTSGGYSYEQYF

J: TRBJ2-5
size: .
D: .
V: TRBV7-2
DNA: TGTGCCAGCACCCCCCGTGGGGCAGGGGGGGTCCAAGAGACCCAGTACTTC
CDR3: CASTPRGAGGVQETQYF